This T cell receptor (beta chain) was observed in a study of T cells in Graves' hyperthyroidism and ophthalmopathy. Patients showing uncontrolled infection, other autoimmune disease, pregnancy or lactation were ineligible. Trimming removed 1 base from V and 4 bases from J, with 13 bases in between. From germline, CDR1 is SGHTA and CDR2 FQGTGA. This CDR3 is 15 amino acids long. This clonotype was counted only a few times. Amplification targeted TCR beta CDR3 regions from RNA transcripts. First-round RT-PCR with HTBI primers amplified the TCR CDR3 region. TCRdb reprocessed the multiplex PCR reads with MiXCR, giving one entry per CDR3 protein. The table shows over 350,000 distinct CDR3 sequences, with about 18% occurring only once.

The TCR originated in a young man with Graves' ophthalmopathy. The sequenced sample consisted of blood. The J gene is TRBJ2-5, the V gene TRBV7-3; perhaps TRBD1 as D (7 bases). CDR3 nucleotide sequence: TGTGCCAGCAGCTTAAATGGGCAGGGGGGAGAGACCCAGTACTTC. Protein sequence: CASSLNGQGGETQYF.